This T cell receptor beta chain was captured by sequencing in a study of beta chain features in type 1 diabetes. On the study more broadly: Over all samples combined, around 110 million sorted cells were examined.

Blood was collected once per donor into heparin, averaging about 110 mL. Whole-study results and caveats: VDJ junctions from type 1 diabetes patients carried fewer insertions and larger deletions. High TCR expression in some cells could lead to their over-representation in cDNA sequencing.

Since all of the isolated RNA was reverse transcribed, expressed TCRB transcripts were what got sequenced. Only in-frame clones appear in the TCRdb table, and some are missing; sequencing was by immunoSEQ multiplex PCR. Among 140,000 or so clones listed, about 10% were seen once. This clone appeared a few times. The antigen is unknown. The CDR3 has 15 amino acids. J gave up 6 bases and V 3 bases, and 4 bases lay outside the gene matches. Germline-derived CDR1 and CDR2 are KGHSH and LQKENI. V is TRBV18 and J is TRBJ1-4, with 10 bases matching TRBD1. The source material was naive CD4+ T cells from blood. The clonotype originates from a man aged 18 to 30 in good health. The CDR3 is CASSPPGQGYEKLFF. CDR3 nucleotide sequence: TGTGCCAGCTCACCCCCGGGACAGGGGTATGAAAAACTGTTTTTT.